The T cell receptor (beta chain) under discussion was sequenced for a study of shared clonotypes between healthy human individuals. Study outcomes and limitations: Clonotypes shared by all four donors outscored non-shared clonotypes in generation probability.

The method was immunoSEQ multiplex PCR; TCRdb's version includes in-frame clones alone and lacks a portion of them. The sample contains about 1.1 million clones, 60% to 85% of which appear only once. This clone was seen a single time. The target antigen is unknown. Sequencing was performed on memory CD4+ T cells from PBMCs. Described subset: CD45RA-negative fraction. This receptor was identified in a man younger than 35 in good health. Some clones in this sample may be carry-over from other donors' samples.

In DNA, the CDR3 is TGCGCCAGCAGCCTTACAGGGGAGGCGAACTATGGCTACACCTTC. This encodes CASSLTGEANYGYTF. This chain joins TRBV4-1 and TRBJ1-2; TRBD1 matches at 7 bases. J lost 2 bases, V lost 4 bases, and 7 bases had no gene match. CDR1 MGHRA and CDR2 YSYEKL come from the germline V gene. This CDR3 contains 15 residues.